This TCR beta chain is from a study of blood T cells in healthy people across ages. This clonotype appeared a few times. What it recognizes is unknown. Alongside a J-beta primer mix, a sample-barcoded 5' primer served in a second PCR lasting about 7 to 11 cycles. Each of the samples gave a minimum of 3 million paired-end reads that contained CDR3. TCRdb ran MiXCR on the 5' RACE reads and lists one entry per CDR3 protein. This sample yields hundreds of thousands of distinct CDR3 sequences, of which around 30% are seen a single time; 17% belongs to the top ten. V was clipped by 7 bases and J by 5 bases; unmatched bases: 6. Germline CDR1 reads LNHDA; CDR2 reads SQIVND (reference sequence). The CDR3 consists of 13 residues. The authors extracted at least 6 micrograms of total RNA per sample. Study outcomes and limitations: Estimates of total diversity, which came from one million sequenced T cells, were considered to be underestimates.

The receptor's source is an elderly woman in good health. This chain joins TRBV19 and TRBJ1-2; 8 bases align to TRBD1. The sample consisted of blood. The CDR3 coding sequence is TGTGCCAGTACCTCCGGGACAGGATATGGCTACACCTTC. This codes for CASTSGTGYGYTF.